The entry that follows covers one T cell receptor (beta chain) sequence. The data derive from a study of CD8 T cells in Susac syndrome. The authors carried out high-throughput sequencing of TCR beta. They applied it to CD8+ and CD4+ T cells obtained from blood. The patients serving as multiple sclerosis controls were treatment-naive. They had stable or active relapsing-remitting disease and fulfilled revised McDonald criteria. Bulk CD8+ and CD4+ cells came from magnetic negative isolation; CD8+ TEMRA by FACS. RNA, at 0.5 to 1 ug, was reverse transcribed with random hexamers. Amplification of TCR beta CDR3 across 54 Vbeta and 13 Jbeta was performed with immunoSEQ multiplex PCR. One entry per CDR3 protein, called by TCRdb with MiXCR from the immunoSEQ multiplex PCR reads. Among 100,000 to 150,000 distinct CDR3 sequences listed, approximately 93% were seen once. With V trimmed by 5 bases and J by 6 bases, 9 bases remained unmatched. Germline CDR1 SGHRS, CDR2 YFSETQ. The CDR3 spans 15 residues.

The sequenced sample was CD4+ T cells from PBMCs. The rearrangement uses TRBV5-1 and TRBJ2-7; 12 bases are a match to TRBD1. The clonotype originates from a human donor with multiple sclerosis. The CDR3 sequence: CASSFAGTGGLEQYF. For the CDR3, the DNA is TGCGCCAGCAGTTTCGCCGGGACAGGGGGCCTCGAGCAGTACTTC. The complete variable domain, with remaining parts taken from reference TRBV5-1 and TRBJ2-7, reads KAGVTQTPRYLIKTRGQQVTLSCSPISGHRSVSWYQQTPGQGLQFLFEYFSETQRNKGNFPGRFSGRQFSNSRSEMNVSTLELGDSALYLCASSFAGTGGLEQYFGPGTRLTVT.